This is a list of T cell receptor beta chains from one sample in a study of shared clonotypes between healthy human individuals. TCRdb keeps only in-frame clones here, not all; method: immunoSEQ multiplex PCR. This sample has 2.3 million or so clones, with over 85% found just once. Specimen: naive CD4+ T cells from PBMCs. The receptors stem from a man younger than 35 in good health. Some clones in this sample may be carry-over from other donors' samples. The CDR3 runs from the conserved cysteine through the conserved F or W. D genes are given only for firm matches. The listing skips clone size in some rows; elsewhere it reads once, few, many or a size class.

.,TRBJ2-1,TRBV28,TRBD2,TGTGCCAGCAGTCCCACGGAAGCGGGGTACAATGAGCAGTTCTTC,CASSPTEAGYNEQFF
.,TRBJ2-5,TRBV6-1,.,TGTGCCAGCAGTGTTTGGGGTAGCGCCGGAGGCGGGGAGACCCAGTACTTC,CASSVWGSAGGGETQYF
.,TRBJ2-7,TRBV29-1,TRBD1,TGCAGCGTTGACGGACAGGGGCGGCCCGAGCAGTACTTC,CSVDGQGRPEQYF
.,TRBJ2-7,TRBV28,.,TGTGCCAGCAGTTTATTCGGAGACTACGAGCAGTACTTC,CASSLFGDYEQYF
once,TRBJ1-1,TRBV14,TRBD1,TGTGCCAGCAGCCCAACGGGACAGGGCAGGACTGAAGCTTTCTTT,CASSPTGQGRTEAFF
.,TRBJ2-5,TRBV2,.,TGTGCCAGCAGTCCTGCCCAAGAGACCCAGTACTTC,CASSPAQETQYF
.,TRBJ1-2,TRBV18,.,TGTGCCAGCTCACCCGGACAGCCTAACCTTAACTATGGCTACACCTTC,CASSPGQPNLNYGYTF
once,TRBJ2-7,TRBV5-1,TRBD2,TGCGCCAGCAGCCACGGACTAGCGGGAGCGTTCTCCTACGAGCAGTACTTC,CASSHGLAGAFSYEQYF
.,TRBJ2-5,TRBV15,TRBD2,TGTGCCACGACCGGGGCGGGAGTGGGAGAGACCCAGTACTTC,CATTGAGVGETQYF
.,TRBJ1-5,TRBV6-1,.,TGTGCCAGCAGTGAAGCCTGGACGGATGATCAGCCCCAGCATTTT,CASSEAWTDDQPQHF
.,TRBJ2-3,TRBV18,TRBD2,TGTGCCAGCTCACCGAAATTAGCGGGAGCAACAGATACGCAGTATTTT,CASSPKLAGATDTQYF
.,TRBJ2-3,TRBV4-1,TRBD2,TGCGCCAGCAGCCAAGAGGTTCAGGCGGGGGGGATTAGGGCAGATACGCAGTATTTT,CASSQEVQAGGIRADTQYF
.,TRBJ1-2,TRBV6-5,.,TGTGCCAGCAGTTACAGGGGGTCAGGGGAAGATGGCTACACCTTC,CASSYRGSGEDGYTF
.,TRBJ2-7,TRBV9,.,TGTGCCAGCAGCGTAGGAGGAGGGAAAAGCTCCTACGAGCAGTACTTC,CASSVGGGKSSYEQYF
.,TRBJ2-1,TRBV6-1,.,TGTGCCAGCACGGGTCTGACAGGACGCAATGAGCAGTTCTTC,CASTGLTGRNEQFF
.,TRBJ2-2,TRBV5-1,.,TGCGCCAGCAGCTTGGCCAGCCCTCAGAACACCGGGGAGCTGTTTTTT,CASSLASPQNTGELFF
.,TRBJ1-1,TRBV4-2,.,TGTGCCAGCAGCCAAGGACCCGGGGGGAGGACTGAAGCTTTCTTT,CASSQGPGGRTEAFF
.,TRBJ2-7,TRBV6-6,TRBD2,TGTGCCAGCAGTATCAGACTAGCGGAAAACTACGAGCAGTACTTC,CASSIRLAENYEQYF
.,TRBJ2-1,TRBV29-1,.,TGCAGCCCATTAGCTCCCGGTGGGTATGAGCAGTTCTTC,CSPLAPGGYEQFF
.,TRBJ2-1,TRBV7-3,TRBD2,TGTGCCAGCAGCGATCCGGGACTAGCAGATGAGCAGTTCTTC,CASSDPGLADEQFF
.,TRBJ2-3,TRBV28,TRBD1,TGTGCCAGCAGTTTATGGGGCCAGGGGGTTACAGATACGCAGTATTTT,CASSLWGQGVTDTQYF
.,TRBJ2-5,TRBV5-1,.,TGCGCCAGCAGCGAGACCGAAGAGACCCAGTACTTC,CASSETEETQYF
few,TRBJ1-5,TRBV30,.,TGTGCCTGGAACGCTGGTAGCAATCAGCCCCAGCATTTT,CAWNAGSNQPQHF
.,TRBJ1-1,TRBV5-6,.,TGTGCCAGCAGCTTGATAGGGGAAGCTTTCTTT,CASSLIGEAFF
few,TRBJ1-1,TRBV7-2,TRBD1,TGTGCCAGCAGCTACACAGGGGGGAACACTGAAGCTTTCTTT,CASSYTGGNTEAFF
.,TRBJ2-2,TRBV4-3,TRBD2,TGCGCCAGCAGCCAAGAAGTCGGGAGGGGGGCCGGGGAGCTGTTTTTT,CASSQEVGRGAGELFF
.,TRBJ2-7,TRBV28,.,TGTGCCAGCAGGACGACAGGTTACGAGCAGTACTTC,CASRTTGYEQYF
.,TRBJ2-2,TRBV9,TRBD2,TGTGCCAGCAGCCTCCGGCGGCGACTAGCGGGAGGTGCCGGGGAGCTGTTTTTT,CASSLRRRLAGGAGELFF
.,TRBJ2-1,TRBV25-1,.,TGTGCCAGCAGTGTTGACATAGGGCTAGCGTCCTACAATGAGCAGTTCTTC,CASSVDIGLASYNEQFF
.,TRBJ2-4,TRBV5-4,.,TGTGCCAGCTCTAGGCGCGGAGCCCAAAACATTCAGTACTTC,CASSRRGAQNIQYF
.,TRBJ2-7,TRBV7-2,.,TGTGCCAGCAGCTTAGTTGGAAGGAACGGGCAGTACTTC,CASSLVGRNGQYF